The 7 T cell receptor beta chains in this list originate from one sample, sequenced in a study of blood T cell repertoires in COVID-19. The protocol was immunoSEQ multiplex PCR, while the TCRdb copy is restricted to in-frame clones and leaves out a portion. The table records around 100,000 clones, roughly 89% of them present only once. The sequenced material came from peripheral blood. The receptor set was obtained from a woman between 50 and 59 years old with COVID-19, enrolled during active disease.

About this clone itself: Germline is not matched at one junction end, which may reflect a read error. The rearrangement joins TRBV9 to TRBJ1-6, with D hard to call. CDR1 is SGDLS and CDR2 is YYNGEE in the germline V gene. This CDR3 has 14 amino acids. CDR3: CAGSVGPHNSPLHF. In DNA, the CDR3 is TGTGCCGGCAGCGTAGGGCCACATAATTCACCCCTCCACTTT.

The CDR3 nucleotides are TGTGCCAGCAGTTCCGGGACAGCCCTCTATGGCTACACCTTC. Protein sequence: CASSSGTALYGYTF. The rearrangement joins TRBV11-2 to TRBJ1-2; 7 bases line up with TRBD1. With V trimmed by 6 bases and J by 4 bases, 8 bases remained unmatched. The CDR3 loop spans 14 amino acids. Germline CDR1 SGHAT, CDR2 FQNNGV.

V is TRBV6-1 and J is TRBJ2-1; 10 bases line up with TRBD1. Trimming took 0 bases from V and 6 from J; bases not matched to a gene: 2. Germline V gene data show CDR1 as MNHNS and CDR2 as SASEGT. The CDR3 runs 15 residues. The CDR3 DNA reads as TGTGCCAGCAGTGAAGCGTGGACAGGGGGCAATGAGCAGTTCTTC. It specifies CASSEAWTGGNEQFF.

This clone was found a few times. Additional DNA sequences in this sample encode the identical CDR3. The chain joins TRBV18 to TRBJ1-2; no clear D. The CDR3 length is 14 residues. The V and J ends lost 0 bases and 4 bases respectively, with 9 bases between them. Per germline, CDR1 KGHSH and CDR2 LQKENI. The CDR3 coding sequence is TGTGCCAGCTCACCACCTACTGAAAGCTATGGCTACACCTTC. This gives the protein CASSPPTESYGYTF.

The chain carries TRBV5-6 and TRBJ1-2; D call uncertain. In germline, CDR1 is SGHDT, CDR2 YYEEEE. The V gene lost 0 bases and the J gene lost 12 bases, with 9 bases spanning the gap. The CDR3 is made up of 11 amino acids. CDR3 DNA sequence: TGTGCCAGCAGCTTGGGACTGGCCGACACCTTC. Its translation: CASSLGLADTF.

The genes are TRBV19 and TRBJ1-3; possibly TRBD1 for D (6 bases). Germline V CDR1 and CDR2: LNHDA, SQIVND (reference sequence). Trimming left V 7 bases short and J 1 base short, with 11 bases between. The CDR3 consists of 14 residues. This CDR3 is CASTRTASGNTIYF. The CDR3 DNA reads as TGTGCCAGTACCCGGACAGCTTCTGGAAACACCATATATTTT.

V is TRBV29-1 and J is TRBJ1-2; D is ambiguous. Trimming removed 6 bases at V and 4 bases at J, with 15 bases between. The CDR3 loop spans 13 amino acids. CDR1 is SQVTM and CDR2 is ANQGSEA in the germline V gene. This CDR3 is CSVKTQLIYGYTF. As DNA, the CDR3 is TGCAGCGTAAAGACACAGCTGATCTATGGCTACACCTTC. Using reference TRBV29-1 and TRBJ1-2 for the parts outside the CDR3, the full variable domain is SAVISQKPSRDICQRGTSLTIQCQVDSQVTMMFWYRQQPGQSLTLIATANQGSEATYESGFVIDKFPISRPNLTFSTLTVSNMSPEDSSIYLCSVKTQLIYGYTFGSGTRLTVV.